This is a list of T cell receptor beta chains from one sample in a study of T cell repertoires in cytomegalovirus infection. TCRdb reprocessed the reads with MiXCR, giving one entry per CDR3 protein. The profile shows around 180,000 distinct CDR3 sequences, approximately 20% of them singletons. Sequencing was carried out using PBMCs. All receptors derive from a human donor in good health (CMV status not recorded). Some clones in this sample may be carry-over from other donors' samples. Each CDR3 is given with its conserved first and last residue. Each record gives: D gene, J gene, V gene, CDR3 protein. D genes are given only for firm matches.

D gene: TRBD1; J gene: TRBJ1-1; V gene: TRBV28; CDR3 protein: CASNPGQGAPEAFF
D gene: TRBD1; J gene: TRBJ1-1; V gene: TRBV14; CDR3 protein: CASSLFGQAPEAFF
D gene: NA; J gene: TRBJ1-4; V gene: TRBV7-9; CDR3 protein: CASSFRGAGEKLFF
D gene: NA; J gene: TRBJ1-1; V gene: TRBV14; CDR3 protein: CASSATGRLAEAFF
D gene: TRBD2; J gene: TRBJ2-3; V gene: TRBV2; CDR3 protein: CASRGSGTYRPTDTQYF
D gene: NA; J gene: TRBJ2-2; V gene: TRBV11-2; CDR3 protein: CASSLARSTGELFF
D gene: NA; J gene: TRBJ2-1; V gene: TRBV28; CDR3 protein: CASSLHPDEQFF
D gene: TRBD1; J gene: TRBJ2-5; V gene: TRBV7-8; CDR3 protein: CASSFRDRAQETQYF
D gene: NA; J gene: TRBJ1-1; V gene: TRBV7-8; CDR3 protein: CASRRRGNTEAFF
D gene: NA; J gene: TRBJ1-1; V gene: TRBV4-3; CDR3 protein: CASSQQEETNTEAFF
D gene: TRBD2; J gene: TRBJ2-6; V gene: TRBV6-1; CDR3 protein: CASSPRKLAGAPGANVLTF
D gene: NA; J gene: TRBJ2-3; V gene: TRBV7-6; CDR3 protein: CASSSTGTSTDTQYF
D gene: NA; J gene: TRBJ2-7; V gene: TRBV12-5; CDR3 protein: CAPHPNSYEQYF
D gene: NA; J gene: TRBJ1-1; V gene: TRBV11-1; CDR3 protein: CASSLISQNTEAFF
D gene: NA; J gene: TRBJ2-1; V gene: TRBV2; CDR3 protein: CASIFAGDEQFF
D gene: NA; J gene: TRBJ1-4; V gene: TRBV10-3; CDR3 protein: CAASGGQPNEKLFF
D gene: TRBD1; J gene: TRBJ1-4; V gene: TRBV20-1; CDR3 protein: CSARADREGEKLFF
D gene: TRBD1; J gene: TRBJ1-5; V gene: TRBV7-8; CDR3 protein: CASSPGQGAAQPQHF
D gene: TRBD2; J gene: TRBJ2-3; V gene: TRBV7-2; CDR3 protein: CASSIDSGRGTDTQYF
D gene: TRBD2; J gene: TRBJ2-3; V gene: TRBV5-6; CDR3 protein: CASRGPNSGRWDTQYF
D gene: NA; J gene: TRBJ2-1; V gene: TRBV5-4; CDR3 protein: CASSLPGQPYNEQFF
D gene: NA; J gene: TRBJ2-1; V gene: TRBV27; CDR3 protein: CASSLIGAPRDEQFF
D gene: NA; J gene: TRBJ2-7; V gene: TRBV5-5; CDR3 protein: CASSPNLGREQYF
D gene: NA; J gene: TRBJ1-4; V gene: TRBV19; CDR3 protein: CASSIGPGRNEKLFF
D gene: NA; J gene: TRBJ1-2; V gene: TRBV20-1; CDR3 protein: CSAPFQGNSHGYTF
D gene: NA; J gene: TRBJ1-1; V gene: TRBV6-5; CDR3 protein: CASSRRQATEAFF
D gene: NA; J gene: TRBJ2-7; V gene: TRBV30; CDR3 protein: CAWKRTYEQYF
D gene: NA; J gene: TRBJ1-1; V gene: TRBV15; CDR3 protein: CATSSRERRDDTEAFF
D gene: TRBD1; J gene: TRBJ1-1; V gene: TRBV11-2; CDR3 protein: CASSTGQGWNTEAFF
D gene: TRBD1; J gene: TRBJ2-1; V gene: TRBV4-3; CDR3 protein: CASSQEAGGGYNEQFF
D gene: NA; J gene: TRBJ1-1; V gene: TRBV28; CDR3 protein: CASSLLRGHTEAFF
D gene: NA; J gene: TRBJ1-4; V gene: TRBV6-2/TRBV6-3; CDR3 protein: CASRPTAGQIEKLFF
D gene: NA; J gene: TRBJ1-5; V gene: TRBV7-8; CDR3 protein: CASSDSAISPQHF
D gene: TRBD1; J gene: TRBJ2-1; V gene: TRBV4-1; CDR3 protein: CASSQYRDRGYEQFF
D gene: NA; J gene: TRBJ2-3; V gene: TRBV7-8; CDR3 protein: CASSQGWGTDTQYF
D gene: NA; J gene: TRBJ1-1; V gene: TRBV5-6; CDR3 protein: CASSPDPMNTEAFF
D gene: TRBD1; J gene: TRBJ1-3; V gene: TRBV18; CDR3 protein: CASSPSLMRQGSDGNTIYF
D gene: NA; J gene: TRBJ1-6; V gene: TRBV7-6; CDR3 protein: CASSSLRGPRGSPLHF
D gene: NA; J gene: TRBJ2-2; V gene: TRBV20-1; CDR3 protein: CSARAGPNTGELFF
D gene: TRBD2; J gene: TRBJ2-5; V gene: TRBV7-2; CDR3 protein: CASSGASGGPKTQYF
D gene: NA; J gene: TRBJ1-2; V gene: TRBV29-1; CDR3 protein: CSVHPPLGDGYTF